This record looks at one T cell receptor beta chain sequence and its context. What it recognizes is unknown. This record comes from a study of post-analysis software for immune sequencing data. Study-wide points: People with multiple sclerosis had a significantly lower normalized Chao1 diversity than controls did. Among 5 or 6 TRBV segments more frequent in patients than controls were TRBV5-6, TRBV5-1 and TRBV20-1.

Unique molecular identifiers tagged the TCR beta cDNA libraries. TCRdb reprocessed the PCR reads with MiXCR, giving one entry per CDR3 protein. Counted here are under 200,000 distinct CDR3 sequences, about 34% occurring once; the ten biggest clones make up under 30%. The V end was cut by 3 bases, the J end by 1 base, with 18 bases between. The length of the CDR3 is 17 residues. In germline, CDR1 is MNHNS, CDR2 SASEGT. The source is a girl aged 5-17 years with multiple sclerosis. The chain joins TRBV6-1 to TRBJ1-1, with D unresolved. This specimen consisted of blood, obtained after autologous hematopoietic stem cell transplantation. The CDR3 DNA reads as TGTGCCAGCAGTGACAGGCGGATTGTACCAAGGAACACTGAAGCTTTCTTT. Protein: CASSDRRIVPRNTEAFF.